This TCR beta chain was found in a study of blood T cells in healthy people across ages. Study overall: Per two T cells, about one barcoded beta molecule was captured through template switching.

From germline, CDR1 is SGHAT and CDR2 FQNNGV. The CDR3 length is 13 residues. Worth noting for this clonotype: Its specificity is unknown. Germline and junction disagree at one end, which may indicate a read error.

The study's findings and limits: No one knew whether donors had CMV, which possibly confounded expanded clonotype changes. Older individuals had lower TCR beta diversity per million T cells (the decline was roughly linear).

A second roughly 6 to 11 cycle PCR used barcoded and J-beta primers. Each CDR3 protein is one row after TCRdb ran MiXCR on the 5' RACE reads. There are about 800,000 distinct CDR3 sequences in the sample; 58% occur only once, and 20% to 25% lies in the top ten. The sample comprised blood. The J gene is TRBJ2-5, the V gene TRBV11-2; D may be TRBD2 (6 bases). The sequence was obtained from a young man in good health. CDR3 in DNA: TGCGCCAGCACTCTCTCGGGGGATGGGACCCAGTACTTC. Its translation is CASTLSGDGTQYF.